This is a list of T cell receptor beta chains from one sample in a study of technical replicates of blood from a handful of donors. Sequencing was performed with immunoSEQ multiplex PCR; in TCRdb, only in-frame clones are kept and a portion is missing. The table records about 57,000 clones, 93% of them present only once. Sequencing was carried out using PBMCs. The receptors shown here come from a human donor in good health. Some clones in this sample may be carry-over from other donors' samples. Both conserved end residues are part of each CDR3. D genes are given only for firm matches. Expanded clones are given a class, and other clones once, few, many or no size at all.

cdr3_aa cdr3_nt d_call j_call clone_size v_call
CASSPTVAPGELFF TGTGCCAGCTCCCCTACAGTGGCCCCCGGGGAGCTGTTTTTT NA TRBJ2-2 NA TRBV18
CSVALAGAGELFF TGCAGCGTTGCTCTAGCGGGAGCCGGGGAGCTGTTTTTT TRBD2 TRBJ2-2 NA TRBV29-1
CASSLGPKNTEAFF TGTGCCAGCAGCTTAGGGCCGAAGAACACTGAAGCTTTCTTT NA TRBJ1-1 NA TRBV7-9
CASSPRTSGYQETQYF TGTGCCAGCAGCCCGAGGACTAGCGGGTACCAAGAGACCCAGTACTTC TRBD2 TRBJ2-5 NA TRBV7-9
CASSVGKTNTGELFF TGTGCCAGCAGCGTCGGGAAAACGAACACCGGGGAGCTGTTTTTT NA TRBJ2-2 few TRBV11-3
CASSQDTLVSGGSYEQYF TGTGCCAGCAGCCAAGATACTCTAGTTAGCGGGGGGTCCTACGAGCAGTACTTC TRBD2 TRBJ2-7 NA TRBV4-2
CASSLPGTEAFF TGTGCCAGCAGCTTACCGGGGACTGAAGCTTTCTTT NA TRBJ1-1 once TRBV21-1
CASSDWGRGRSTEAFF TGTGCCAGCAGTGATTGGGGCAGGGGGCGGAGCACTGAAGCTTTCTTT TRBD1 TRBJ1-1 NA TRBV6-1
CASSFPSGGPNTGELFF TGTGCCAGCAGCTTTCCCAGCGGGGGGCCCAACACCGGGGAGCTGTTTTTT TRBD2 TRBJ2-2 once TRBV11-3
CASSLSGGAGNEQFF TGCGCCAGCAGCCTTAGCGGGGGGGCCGGGAATGAGCAGTTCTTC TRBD2 TRBJ2-1 once TRBV5-1
CAWALGTSGNYEQYF TGTGCCTGGGCCCTGGGGACTAGCGGAAACTACGAGCAGTACTTC TRBD2 TRBJ2-7 NA TRBV30
CASSSTGGTLSTEAFF TGTGCCAGCAGCTCCACAGGGGGGACGTTGTCCACTGAAGCTTTCTTT TRBD1 TRBJ1-1 NA TRBV7-3
CASSLAFSGQTGDEQFF TGCGCCAGCAGCTTGGCGTTCAGTGGACAGACTGGCGATGAGCAGTTCTTC NA TRBJ2-1 NA TRBV5-1
CASIGLASDTQYF TGTGCCAGCATCGGACTAGCCTCCGATACGCAGTATTTT TRBD2 TRBJ2-3 NA TRBV2
CASRRTDNYNSPLHF TGTGCCAGCCGCCGGACAGACAACTATAATTCACCCCTCCACTTT NA TRBJ1-6 few TRBV2
CAWRGSPGEQYF TGTGCCTGGAGGGGTAGCCCGGGCGAGCAGTACTTC NA TRBJ2-7 NA TRBV30
CASSYWDRSPGGYTF TGTGCCAGCAGTTACTGGGACAGATCCCCTGGGGGCTACACCTTC TRBD1 TRBJ1-2 NA TRBV6-5
CASSEEGAGAYEQYF TGTGCCAGCAGTGAAGAAGGTGCAGGGGCCTACGAGCAGTACTTC NA TRBJ2-7 NA TRBV6-1
CASKPQGASRNTEAFF TGTGCCAGCAAACCTCAGGGGGCAAGTAGGAACACTGAAGCTTTCTTT TRBD1 TRBJ1-1 NA TRBV6-6
CASRSGGGLPLHF TGTGCCAGCAGATCAGGAGGTGGGTTACCCCTCCACTTT NA TRBJ1-6 few TRBV4-2
CASSRPLRDNTEAFF TGCGCCAGCAGCCGCCCTCTGAGGGATAACACTGAAGCTTTCTTT NA TRBJ1-1 NA TRBV4-1
CASSPRVAEDEQYF TGTGCCAGCAGCCCCCGGGTCGCCGAGGACGAGCAGTACTTC NA TRBJ2-7 many TRBV9
CASSGERAYDTQYF TGTGCCAGCAGTGGTGAGCGGGCCTACGATACGCAGTATTTT NA TRBJ2-3 NA TRBV6-1
CASSPRIAGNEQYF TGTGCCAGCAGCCCTCGAATAGCGGGGAACGAGCAGTACTTC TRBD2 TRBJ2-7 NA TRBV7-2
CASGLGQGGNTGELFF TGTGCTAGTGGCCTGGGACAGGGGGGGAACACCGGGGAGCTGTTTTTT TRBD1 TRBJ2-2 NA TRBV12-5
CSVEEYTGGNTEAFF TGCAGCGTTGAAGAATATACGGGGGGGAACACTGAAGCTTTCTTT NA TRBJ1-1 NA TRBV29-1
CATRADNSNQPQHF TGTGCCACCAGAGCGGATAATAGCAATCAGCCCCAGCATTTT NA TRBJ1-5 NA TRBV10-3
CASSREGGGPPYF TGTGCCAGCAGCAGAGAAGGGGGAGGGCCCCCTTACTTC NA TRBJ2-5 NA TRBV7-2
CASSFGGAGGETQYF TGTGCCAGCAGCTTCGGGGGGGCGGGAGGAGAGACCCAGTACTTC TRBD2 TRBJ2-5 NA TRBV5-4
CASSLEGRGLAFF TGTGCCAGCAGCTTAGAGGGCAGGGGGTTAGCTTTCTTT TRBD1 TRBJ1-1 NA TRBV7-2
CASGVQGTGELFF TGCGCCAGCGGGGTACAGGGCACCGGGGAGCTGTTTTTT NA TRBJ2-2 NA TRBV5-1
CASSLAPSSGTKYSSYEQYF TGTGCCAGCAGCTTAGCCCCATCTAGCGGGACTAAGTACAGCTCCTACGAGCAGTACTTC TRBD2 TRBJ2-7 NA TRBV7-2
CASSLAGETQYF TGTGCCAGCAGCTTGGCGGGGGAGACCCAGTACTTC NA TRBJ2-5 NA TRBV5-6
CASRGTASTGELFF TGTGCCAGCCGGGGGACAGCCTCAACCGGGGAGCTGTTTTTT NA TRBJ2-2 NA TRBV7-3
CASRVTGSPSF TGTGCCAGCAGGGTAACAGGATCCCCTTCCTTC NA TRBJ1-2 NA TRBV6-6
CSVRLAGYNEQFF TGCAGCGTTCGACTAGCGGGCTACAATGAGCAGTTCTTC TRBD2 TRBJ2-1 NA TRBV29-1
CASSVVAGGSYNEQFF TGTGCCAGCAGCGTAGTAGCCGGGGGCTCCTACAATGAGCAGTTCTTC NA TRBJ2-1 once TRBV9
CASSYSSGGGSYEQYF TGTGCCAGCAGTTATTCCAGCGGGGGGGGCTCCTACGAGCAGTACTTC TRBD2 TRBJ2-7 NA TRBV6-5
CASSLHWTGTRTYEQYF TGTGCCAGCAGCCTTCACTGGACAGGCACACGTACCTACGAGCAGTACTTC TRBD1 TRBJ2-7 NA TRBV7-6
CASTRTGPSYEQYF TGTGCCAGCACCAGGACAGGGCCTTCCTACGAGCAGTACTTC TRBD1 TRBJ2-7 NA TRBV6-5
CLSWTGGGEQYF TGTTTGTCTTGGACAGGGGGCGGTGAGCAGTACTTC TRBD1 TRBJ2-7 NA TRBV30
CASSSDSNQPQHF TGTGCCAGCAGCTCAGATAGCAATCAGCCCCAGCATTTT NA TRBJ1-5 NA TRBV7-9
CASSRLGTLYNEQFF TGCGCCAGCAGCCGTCTCGGGACACTCTACAATGAGCAGTTCTTC NA TRBJ2-1 NA TRBV4-1
CASSYPAGGPDTQYF TGTGCCAGTAGTTATCCAGCGGGGGGGCCAGATACGCAGTATTTT TRBD2 TRBJ2-3 once TRBV19
CASSLSGTSGQETQYF TGTGCCAGCAGCTTATCTGGGACTAGCGGACAAGAGACCCAGTACTTC TRBD2 TRBJ2-5 NA TRBV7-3
CASGLAGGRGGTDTQYF TGCGCCAGCGGTCTAGCGGGAGGGCGGGGTGGCACAGATACGCAGTATTTT TRBD2 TRBJ2-3 NA TRBV4-1
CASSVVSSTDTQYF TGTGCCAGCAGCGTAGTGAGTAGCACAGATACGCAGTATTTT NA TRBJ2-3 NA TRBV9
CATSNGQAVTGELFF TGTGCCACCAGCAATGGACAGGCAGTTACCGGGGAGCTGTTTTTT TRBD1 TRBJ2-2 few TRBV15
CASQALDRGGNEQFF TGTGCCAGCCAAGCTCTGGACAGGGGTGGAAATGAGCAGTTCTTC TRBD1 TRBJ2-1 NA TRBV6-6
CASSRDRPTEAFF TGTGCCAGCAGTCGGGACAGGCCCACTGAAGCTTTCTTT TRBD1 TRBJ1-1 NA TRBV6-1
CASSPGTGDIIYEQYF TGTGCCAGCAGTCCCGGGACAGGGGATATTATCTACGAGCAGTACTTC TRBD1 TRBJ2-7 NA TRBV6-6
CASSQDFRGRAYNEQFF TGTGCCAGCAGCCAAGATTTCCGCGGGAGGGCCTACAATGAGCAGTTCTTC TRBD2 TRBJ2-1 NA TRBV4-2
CASSQDATASYEQYF TGCGCCAGCAGCCAAGACGCGACAGCGAGCTACGAGCAGTACTTC NA TRBJ2-7 once TRBV4-3
CASRGQVGQGSGEAFF TGTGCCAGTAGGGGTCAAGTGGGACAGGGGTCCGGTGAAGCTTTCTTT TRBD1 TRBJ1-1 once TRBV19